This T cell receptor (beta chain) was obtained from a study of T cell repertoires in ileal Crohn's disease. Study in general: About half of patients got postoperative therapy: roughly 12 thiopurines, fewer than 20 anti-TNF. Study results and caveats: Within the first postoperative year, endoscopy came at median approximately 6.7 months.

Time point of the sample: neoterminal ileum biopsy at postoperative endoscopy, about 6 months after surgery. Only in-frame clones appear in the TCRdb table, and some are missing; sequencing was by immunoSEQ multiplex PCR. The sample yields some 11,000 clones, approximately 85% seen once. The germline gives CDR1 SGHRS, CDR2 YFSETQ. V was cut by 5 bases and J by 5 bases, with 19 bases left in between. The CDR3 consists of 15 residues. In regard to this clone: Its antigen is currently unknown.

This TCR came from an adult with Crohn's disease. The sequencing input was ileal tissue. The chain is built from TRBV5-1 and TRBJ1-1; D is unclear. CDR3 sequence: CASRREGHGGTEAFF. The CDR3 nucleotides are TGCGCCAGCAGGCGCGAGGGCCATGGAGGTACTGAAGCTTTCTTT. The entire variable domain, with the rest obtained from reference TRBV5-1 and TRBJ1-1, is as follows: KAGVTQTPRYLIKTRGQQVTLSCSPISGHRSVSWYQQTPGQGLQFLFEYFSETQRNKGNFPGRFSGRQFSNSRSEMNVSTLELGDSALYLCASRREGHGGTEAFFGQGTRLTVV.